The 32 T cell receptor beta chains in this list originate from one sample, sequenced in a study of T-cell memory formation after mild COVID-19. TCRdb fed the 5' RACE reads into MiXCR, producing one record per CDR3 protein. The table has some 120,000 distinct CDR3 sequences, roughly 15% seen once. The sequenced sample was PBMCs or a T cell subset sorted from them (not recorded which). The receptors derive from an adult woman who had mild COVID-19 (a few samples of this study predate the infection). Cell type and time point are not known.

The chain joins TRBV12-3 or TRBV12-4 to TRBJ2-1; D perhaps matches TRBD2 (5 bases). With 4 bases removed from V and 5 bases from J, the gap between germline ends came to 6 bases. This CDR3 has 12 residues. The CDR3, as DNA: TGTGCCAGCAGTTACGGGGACAATGAGCAGTTCTTC. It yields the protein CASSYGDNEQFF.

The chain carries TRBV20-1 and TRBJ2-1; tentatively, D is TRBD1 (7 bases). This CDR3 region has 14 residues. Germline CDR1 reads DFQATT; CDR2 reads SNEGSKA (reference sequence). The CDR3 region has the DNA TGCAGGCCAGGAGGGGGCAGGGCGGGCAATGAGCAGTTCTTC. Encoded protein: CRPGGGRAGNEQFF.

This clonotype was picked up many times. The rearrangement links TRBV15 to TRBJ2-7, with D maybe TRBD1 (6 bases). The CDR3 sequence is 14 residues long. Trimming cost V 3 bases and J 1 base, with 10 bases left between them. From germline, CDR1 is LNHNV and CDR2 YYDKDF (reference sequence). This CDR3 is CATSSLRGSYEQYF. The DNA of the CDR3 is TGTGCCACCAGCAGTCTCAGGGGATCCTACGAGCAGTACTTC.

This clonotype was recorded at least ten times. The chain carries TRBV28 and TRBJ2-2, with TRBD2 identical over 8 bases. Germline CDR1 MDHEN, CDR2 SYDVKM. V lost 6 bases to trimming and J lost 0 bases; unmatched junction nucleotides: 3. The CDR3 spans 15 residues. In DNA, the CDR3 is TGTGCCAGCAGAGTAGCGGGATCGAACACCGGGGAGCTGTTTTTT. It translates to CASRVAGSNTGELFF.

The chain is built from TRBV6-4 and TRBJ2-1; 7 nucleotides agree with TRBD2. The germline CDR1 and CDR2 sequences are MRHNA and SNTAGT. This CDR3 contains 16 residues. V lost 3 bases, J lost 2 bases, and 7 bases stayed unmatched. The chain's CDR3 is CASSEGGGVPYNEQFF. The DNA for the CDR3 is TGTGCCAGCAGTGAAGGCGGGGGTGTCCCCTACAATGAGCAGTTCTTC.

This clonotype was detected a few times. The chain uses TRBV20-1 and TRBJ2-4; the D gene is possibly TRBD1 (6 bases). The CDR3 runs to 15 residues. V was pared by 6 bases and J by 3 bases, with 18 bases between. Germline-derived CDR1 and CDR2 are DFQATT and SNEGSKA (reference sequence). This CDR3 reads CSATGQSGYKNIQYF. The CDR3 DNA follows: TGCAGTGCCACAGGACAGTCGGGGTACAAAAACATTCAGTACTTC.

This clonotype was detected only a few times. The CDR3 here is CASIGEDTQYF. CDR3 bases: TGTGCCAGCATTGGTGAAGATACGCAGTATTTT. The chain joins TRBV6-2 or TRBV6-3 to TRBJ2-3; D is unresolved. Trimming left V 7 bases short and J 5 bases short, with 7 bases between. This CDR3 has 11 residues. Germline V lookup: CDR1 MNHEY, CDR2 SVGEGT.

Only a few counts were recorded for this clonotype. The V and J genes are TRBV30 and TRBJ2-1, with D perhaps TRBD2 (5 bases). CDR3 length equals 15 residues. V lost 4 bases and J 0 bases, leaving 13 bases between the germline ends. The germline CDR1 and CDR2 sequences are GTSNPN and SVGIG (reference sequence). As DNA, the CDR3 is TGTGCCTGGATAGGACGGACTGTCTCCTACAATGAGCAGTTCTTC. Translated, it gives CAWIGRTVSYNEQFF.

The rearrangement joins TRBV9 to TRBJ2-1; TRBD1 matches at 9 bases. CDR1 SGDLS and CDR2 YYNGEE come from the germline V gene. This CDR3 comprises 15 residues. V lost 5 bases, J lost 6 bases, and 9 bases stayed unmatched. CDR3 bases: TGTGCCAGCAGTGACTGGGACAGGGAGTCCAATGAGCAGTTCTTC. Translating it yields CASSDWDRESNEQFF.

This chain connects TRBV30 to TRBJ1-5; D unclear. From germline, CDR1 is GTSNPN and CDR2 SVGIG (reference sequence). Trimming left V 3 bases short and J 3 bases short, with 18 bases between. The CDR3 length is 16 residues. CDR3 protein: CAWSARGGVNNQPQHF. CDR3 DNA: TGTGCCTGGAGCGCCCGAGGTGGGGTGAACAATCAGCCCCAGCATTTT.

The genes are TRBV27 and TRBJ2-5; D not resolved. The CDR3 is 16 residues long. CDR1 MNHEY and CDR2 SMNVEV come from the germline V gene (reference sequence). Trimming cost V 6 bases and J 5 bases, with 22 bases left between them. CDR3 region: CASSFPLTCWWETQYF. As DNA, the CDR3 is TGTGCCAGCAGCTTCCCTCTCACCTGTTGGTGGGAGACCCAGTACTTC.

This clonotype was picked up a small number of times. CDR3 sequence reads: CASSRQGLAGGTDTQYF. The CDR3 DNA sequence: TGTGCCAGCAGCCGCCAGGGACTAGCGGGGGGCACAGATACGCAGTATTTT. This sequence joins TRBV11-2 and TRBJ2-3, with 14 bases identical to TRBD2. V lost 5 bases and J lost 1; bases outside the gene matches: 5. The germline CDR1 and CDR2 sequences are SGHAT and FQNNGV. The CDR3 consists of 17 residues.

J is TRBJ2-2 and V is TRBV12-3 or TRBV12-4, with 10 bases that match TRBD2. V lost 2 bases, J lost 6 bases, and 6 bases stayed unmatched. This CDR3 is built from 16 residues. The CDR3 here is CASSLRPSGGPGELFF. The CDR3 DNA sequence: TGTGCCAGCAGTTTACGGCCTAGCGGGGGCCCCGGGGAGCTGTTTTTT.

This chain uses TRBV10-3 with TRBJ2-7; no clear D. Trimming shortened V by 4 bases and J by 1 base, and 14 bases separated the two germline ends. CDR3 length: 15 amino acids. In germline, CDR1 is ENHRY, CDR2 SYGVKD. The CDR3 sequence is CAISGKGPASYEQYF. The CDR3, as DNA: TGTGCCATCAGTGGTAAGGGCCCCGCATCCTACGAGCAGTACTTC.

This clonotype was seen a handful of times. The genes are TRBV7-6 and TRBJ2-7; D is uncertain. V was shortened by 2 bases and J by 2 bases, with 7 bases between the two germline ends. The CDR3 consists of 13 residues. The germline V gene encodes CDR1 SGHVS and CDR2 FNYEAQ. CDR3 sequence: CASSLTFTYEQYF. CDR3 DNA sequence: TGTGCCAGCAGCTTAACATTCACCTACGAGCAGTACTTC.

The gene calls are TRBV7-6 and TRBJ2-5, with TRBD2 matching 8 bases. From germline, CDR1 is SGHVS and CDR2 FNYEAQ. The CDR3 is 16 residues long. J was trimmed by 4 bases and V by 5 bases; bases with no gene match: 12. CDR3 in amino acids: CASSPQPGGPGETQYF. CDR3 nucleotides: TGTGCCAGCAGCCCACAACCGGGGGGGCCGGGAGAGACCCAGTACTTC.

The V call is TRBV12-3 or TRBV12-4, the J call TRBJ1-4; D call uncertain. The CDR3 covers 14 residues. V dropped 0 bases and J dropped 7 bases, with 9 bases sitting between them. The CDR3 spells CASSLAYWGEKLFF. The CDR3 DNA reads TGTGCCAGCAGTTTAGCCTACTGGGGTGAAAAACTGTTTTTT.

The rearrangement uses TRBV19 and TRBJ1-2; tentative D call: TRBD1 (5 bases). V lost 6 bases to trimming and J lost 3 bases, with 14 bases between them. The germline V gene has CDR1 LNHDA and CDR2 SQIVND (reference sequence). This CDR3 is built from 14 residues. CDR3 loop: CASSPFLGDYGYTF. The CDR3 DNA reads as TGTGCCAGTAGCCCCTTTCTAGGGGACTATGGCTACACCTTC.

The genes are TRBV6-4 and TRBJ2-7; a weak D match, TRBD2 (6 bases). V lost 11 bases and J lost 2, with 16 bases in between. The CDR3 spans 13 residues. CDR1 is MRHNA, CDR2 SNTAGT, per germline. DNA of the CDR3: TGTGCCCCGGAACGGGGGATCACCTACGAGCAGTACTTC. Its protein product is CAPERGITYEQYF.

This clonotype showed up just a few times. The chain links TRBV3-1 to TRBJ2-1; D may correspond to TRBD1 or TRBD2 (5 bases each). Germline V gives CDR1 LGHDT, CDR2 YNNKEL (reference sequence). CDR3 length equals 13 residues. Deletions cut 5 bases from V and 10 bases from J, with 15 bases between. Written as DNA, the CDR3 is TGTGCCAGCAGCTCCGGGGCTAGATGGGAGCAGTTCTTC. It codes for CASSSGARWEQFF.

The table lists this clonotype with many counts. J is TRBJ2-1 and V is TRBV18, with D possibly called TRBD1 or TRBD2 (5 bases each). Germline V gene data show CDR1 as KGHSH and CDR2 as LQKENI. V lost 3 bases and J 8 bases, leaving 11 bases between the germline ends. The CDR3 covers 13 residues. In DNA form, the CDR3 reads TGTGCCAGCTCACCTAACGGGGCGGATGAGCAGTTCTTC. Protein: CASSPNGADEQFF. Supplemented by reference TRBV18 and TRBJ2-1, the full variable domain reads NAGVMQNPRHLVRRRGQEARLRCSPMKGHSHVYWYRQLPEEGLKFMVYLQKENIIDESGMPKERFSAEFPKEGPSILRIQQVVRGDSAAYFCASSPNGADEQFFGPGTRLTVL.

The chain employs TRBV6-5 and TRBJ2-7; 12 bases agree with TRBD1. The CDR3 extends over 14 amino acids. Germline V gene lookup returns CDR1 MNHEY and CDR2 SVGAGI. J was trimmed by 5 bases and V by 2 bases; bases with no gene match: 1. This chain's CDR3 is CASSYGTGGDEQYF. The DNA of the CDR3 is TGTGCCAGCAGTTACGGGACAGGGGGCGACGAGCAGTACTTC.

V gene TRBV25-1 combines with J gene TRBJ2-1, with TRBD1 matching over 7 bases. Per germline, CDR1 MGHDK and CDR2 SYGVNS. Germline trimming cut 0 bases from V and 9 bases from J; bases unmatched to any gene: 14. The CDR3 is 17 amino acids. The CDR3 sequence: CASSEYLGTVRPFEQFF. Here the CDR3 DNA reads TGTGCCAGCAGTGAATATTTGGGGACAGTCCGCCCATTTGAGCAGTTCTTC.

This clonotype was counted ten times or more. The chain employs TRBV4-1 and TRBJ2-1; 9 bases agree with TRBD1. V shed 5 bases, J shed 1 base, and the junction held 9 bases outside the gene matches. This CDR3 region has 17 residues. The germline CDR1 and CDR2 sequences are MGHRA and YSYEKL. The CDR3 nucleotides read TGCGCCAGCAGCTGGGACAGGGCCCAGTCTTCCTACAATGAGCAGTTCTTC. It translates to CASSWDRAQSSYNEQFF.

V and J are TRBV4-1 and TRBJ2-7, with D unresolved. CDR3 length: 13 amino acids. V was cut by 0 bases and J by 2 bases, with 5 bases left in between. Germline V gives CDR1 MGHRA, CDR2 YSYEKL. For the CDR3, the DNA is TGCGCCAGCAGCCAAGATGGTGCCTACGAGCAGTACTTC. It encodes CASSQDGAYEQYF.

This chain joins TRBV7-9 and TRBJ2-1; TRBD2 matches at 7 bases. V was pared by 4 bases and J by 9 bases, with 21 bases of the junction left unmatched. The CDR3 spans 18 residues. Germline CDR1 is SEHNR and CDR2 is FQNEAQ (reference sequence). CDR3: CASSSLPGWDYPGGEQFF. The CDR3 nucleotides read TGTGCCAGCAGCTCCCTCCCCGGGTGGGACTACCCGGGTGGTGAGCAGTTCTTC.

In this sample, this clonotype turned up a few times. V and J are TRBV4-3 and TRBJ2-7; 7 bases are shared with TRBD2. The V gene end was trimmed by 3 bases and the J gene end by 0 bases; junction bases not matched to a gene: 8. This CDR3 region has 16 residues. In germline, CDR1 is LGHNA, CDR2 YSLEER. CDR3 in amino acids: CASSQTTGGLSYEQYF. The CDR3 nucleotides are TGCGCCAGCAGCCAGACCACGGGAGGTCTCTCCTACGAGCAGTACTTC.

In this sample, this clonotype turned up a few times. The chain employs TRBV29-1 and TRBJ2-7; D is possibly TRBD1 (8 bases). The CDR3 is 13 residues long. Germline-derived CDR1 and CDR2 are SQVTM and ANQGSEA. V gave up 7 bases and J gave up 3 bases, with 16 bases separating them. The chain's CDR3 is CSALTGEGYEQYF. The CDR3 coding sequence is TGCAGCGCGTTGACAGGGGAGGGCTACGAGCAGTACTTC.

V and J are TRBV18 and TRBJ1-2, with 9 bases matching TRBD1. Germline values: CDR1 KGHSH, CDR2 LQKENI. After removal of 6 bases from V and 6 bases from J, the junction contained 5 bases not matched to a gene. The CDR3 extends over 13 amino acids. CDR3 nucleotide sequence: TGTGCCAGCTCGCCAGGACAGGGGCATGGCTACACCTTC. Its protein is CASSPGQGHGYTF.

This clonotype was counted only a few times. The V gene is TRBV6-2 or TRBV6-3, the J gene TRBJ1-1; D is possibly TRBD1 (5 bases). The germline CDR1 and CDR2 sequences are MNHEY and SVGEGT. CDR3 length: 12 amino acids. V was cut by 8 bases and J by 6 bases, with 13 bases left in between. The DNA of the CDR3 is TGTGCCAGCTCAGGGACGTCCGCTGAAGCTTTCTTT. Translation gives CASSGTSAEAFF.

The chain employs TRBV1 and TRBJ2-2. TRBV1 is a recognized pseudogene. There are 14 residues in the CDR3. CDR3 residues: CTSSQDQLAGELFF. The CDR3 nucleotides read TGCACCAGCAGCCAAGATCAACTGGCCGGGGAGCTGTTTTTT.

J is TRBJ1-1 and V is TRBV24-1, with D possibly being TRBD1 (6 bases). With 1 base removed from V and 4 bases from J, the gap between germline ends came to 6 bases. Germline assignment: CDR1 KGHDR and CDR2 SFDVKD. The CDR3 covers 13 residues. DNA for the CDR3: TGTGCCACCAGTGATTTACAGGGCACTGAAGCTTTCTTT. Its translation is CATSDLQGTEAFF.